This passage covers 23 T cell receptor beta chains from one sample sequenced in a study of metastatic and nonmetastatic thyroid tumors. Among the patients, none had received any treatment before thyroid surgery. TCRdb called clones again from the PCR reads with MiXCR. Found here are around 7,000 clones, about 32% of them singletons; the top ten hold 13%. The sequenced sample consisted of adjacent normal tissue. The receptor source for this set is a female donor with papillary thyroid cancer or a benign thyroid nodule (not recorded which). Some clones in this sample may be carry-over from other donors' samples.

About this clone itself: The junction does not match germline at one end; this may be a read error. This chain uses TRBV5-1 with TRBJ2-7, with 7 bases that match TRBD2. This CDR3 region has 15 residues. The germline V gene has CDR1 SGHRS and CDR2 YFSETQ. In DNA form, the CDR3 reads TGTGCCAGCAGCTCTGAATCCGGGGGGTTCTACGAGCAGTACTTC. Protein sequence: CASSSESGGFYEQYF.

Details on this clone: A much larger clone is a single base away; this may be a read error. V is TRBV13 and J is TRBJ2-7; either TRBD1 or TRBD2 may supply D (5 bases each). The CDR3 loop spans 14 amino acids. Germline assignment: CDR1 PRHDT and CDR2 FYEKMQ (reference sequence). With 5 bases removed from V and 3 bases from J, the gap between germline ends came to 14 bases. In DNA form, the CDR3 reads TGTGCCAGCAGCACCAGGGAGCTGGACTACGAGCAGTACTTC. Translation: CASSTRELDYEQYF.

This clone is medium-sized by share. This CDR3 reads CASSSGGVAQDTQYF. In DNA, the CDR3 is TGTGCCAGCAGCTCGGGTGGGGTGGCGCAAGATACGCAGTATTTT. The V call is TRBV7-9, the J call TRBJ2-3; D gene unclear. There are 15 residues in the CDR3. The V end lost 4 bases, the J end lost 5 bases, and 16 bases lay between the germline ends. Germline CDR1 reads SEHNR; CDR2 reads FQNEAQ (reference sequence).

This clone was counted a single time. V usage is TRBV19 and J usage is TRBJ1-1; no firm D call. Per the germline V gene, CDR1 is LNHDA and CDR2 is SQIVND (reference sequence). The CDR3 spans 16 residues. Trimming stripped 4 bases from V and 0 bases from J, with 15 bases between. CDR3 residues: CASSTAVTLMNTEAFF. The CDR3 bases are TGTGCCAGTAGTACCGCCGTGACTCTGATGAACACTGAAGCTTTCTTT.

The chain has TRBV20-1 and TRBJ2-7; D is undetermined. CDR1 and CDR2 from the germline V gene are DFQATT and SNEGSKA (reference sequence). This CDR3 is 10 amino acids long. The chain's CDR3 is CGPTSYEQYF. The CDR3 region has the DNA TGCGGACCAACTTCCTACGAGCAGTACTTC.

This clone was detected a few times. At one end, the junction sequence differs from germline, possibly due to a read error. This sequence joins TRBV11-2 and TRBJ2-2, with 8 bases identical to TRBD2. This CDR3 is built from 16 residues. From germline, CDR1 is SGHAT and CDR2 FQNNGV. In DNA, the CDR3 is TGTGCCAGCAGCCCCCTAGCGGGCGGGCCCCTGGTGGAGCTGTCTTTT. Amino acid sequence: CASSPLAGGPLVELSF.

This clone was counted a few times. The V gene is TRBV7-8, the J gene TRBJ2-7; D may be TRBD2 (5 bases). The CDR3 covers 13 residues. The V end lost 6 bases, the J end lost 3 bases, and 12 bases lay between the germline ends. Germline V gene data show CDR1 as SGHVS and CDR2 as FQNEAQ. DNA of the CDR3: TGTGCCAGCAGAGTCAGCGGCTACTACGAGCAGTACTTC. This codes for CASRVSGYYEQYF.

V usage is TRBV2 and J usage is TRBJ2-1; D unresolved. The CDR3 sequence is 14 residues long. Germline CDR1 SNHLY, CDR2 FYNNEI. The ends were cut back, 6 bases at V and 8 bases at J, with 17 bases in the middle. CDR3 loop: CASSIVTPVDEQFF. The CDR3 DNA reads TGTGCCAGCAGCATAGTGACCCCCGTCGATGAGCAGTTCTTC.

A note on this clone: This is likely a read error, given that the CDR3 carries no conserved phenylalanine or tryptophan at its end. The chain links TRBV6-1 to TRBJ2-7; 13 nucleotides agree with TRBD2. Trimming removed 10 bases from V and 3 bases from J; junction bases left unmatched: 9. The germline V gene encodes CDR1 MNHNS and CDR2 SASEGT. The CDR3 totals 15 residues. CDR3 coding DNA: TGTGCCATCATCCGTCGGACTAGCGGGGGCTACGAGCAGTACCTC. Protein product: CAIIRRTSGGYEQYL.

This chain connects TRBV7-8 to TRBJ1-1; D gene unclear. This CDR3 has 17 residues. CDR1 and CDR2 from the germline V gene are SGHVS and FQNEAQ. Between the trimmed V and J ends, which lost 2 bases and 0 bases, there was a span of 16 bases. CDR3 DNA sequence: TGTGCCAGCAGCTTAATTATGCGTACGATAGTGAACACTGAAGCTTTCTTT. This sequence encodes CASSLIMRTIVNTEAFF.

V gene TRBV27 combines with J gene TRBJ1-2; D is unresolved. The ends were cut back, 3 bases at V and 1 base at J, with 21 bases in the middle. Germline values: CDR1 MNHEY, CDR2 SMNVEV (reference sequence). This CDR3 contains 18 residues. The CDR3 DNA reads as TGTGCCAGCAGTTTCTATCTACGGAGGGCAGACGTTAACTATGGCTACACCTTC. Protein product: CASSFYLRRADVNYGYTF.

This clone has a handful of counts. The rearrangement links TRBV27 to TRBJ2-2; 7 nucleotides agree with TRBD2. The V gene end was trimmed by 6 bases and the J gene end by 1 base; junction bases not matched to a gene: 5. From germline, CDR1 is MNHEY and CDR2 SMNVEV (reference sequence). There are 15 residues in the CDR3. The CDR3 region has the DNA TGTGCCAGCAGGACTAGCTCCTTGAACACCGGGGAGCTGTTTTTT. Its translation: CASRTSSLNTGELFF.

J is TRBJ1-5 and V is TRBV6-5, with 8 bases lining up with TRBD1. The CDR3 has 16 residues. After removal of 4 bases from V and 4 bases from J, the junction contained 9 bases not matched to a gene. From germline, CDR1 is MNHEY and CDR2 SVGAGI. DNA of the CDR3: TGTGCCAGCAGTTCTCTTCGGGGGACAGGAAATCAGCCCCAGCATTTT. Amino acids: CASSSLRGTGNQPQHF.

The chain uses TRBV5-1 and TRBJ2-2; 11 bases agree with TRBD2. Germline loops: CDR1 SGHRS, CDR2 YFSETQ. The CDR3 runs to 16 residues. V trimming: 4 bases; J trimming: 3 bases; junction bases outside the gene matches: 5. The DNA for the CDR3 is TGCGCCAGCAGCCTTTTTAGCGGGAGGGACACCGGGGAGCTGTTTTTT. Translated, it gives CASSLFSGRDTGELFF.

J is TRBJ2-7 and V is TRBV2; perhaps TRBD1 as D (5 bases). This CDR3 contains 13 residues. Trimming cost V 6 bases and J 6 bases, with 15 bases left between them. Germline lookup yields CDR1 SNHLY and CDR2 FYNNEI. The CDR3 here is CASRLYQGSEQYF. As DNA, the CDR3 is TGTGCCAGCAGGCTATATCAGGGATCCGAGCAGTACTTC.

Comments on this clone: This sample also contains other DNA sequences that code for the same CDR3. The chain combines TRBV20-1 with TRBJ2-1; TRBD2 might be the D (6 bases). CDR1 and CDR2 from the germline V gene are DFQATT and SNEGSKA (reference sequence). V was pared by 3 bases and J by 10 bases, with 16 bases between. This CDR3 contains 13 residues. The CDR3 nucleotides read TGCAGTGCTAGTACGGGGGTAGAGACAGAGCAGTTCTTC. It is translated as CSASTGVETEQFF.

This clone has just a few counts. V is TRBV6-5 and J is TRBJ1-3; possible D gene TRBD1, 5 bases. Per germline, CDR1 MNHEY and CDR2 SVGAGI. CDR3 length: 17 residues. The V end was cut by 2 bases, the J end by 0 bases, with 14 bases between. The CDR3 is CASSYGEGGVSGNTIYF. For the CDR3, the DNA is TGTGCCAGCAGTTACGGGGAGGGAGGGGTCTCTGGAAACACCATATATTTT.

The CDR3 sequence is CATSGIIDTQYF. In DNA, the CDR3 is TGTGCCACTAGCGGGATTATCGATACGCAGTATTTT. The J gene is TRBJ2-3, the V gene TRBV10-3; TRBD2 agrees at 9 bases. Germline loops: CDR1 ENHRY, CDR2 SYGVKD. The CDR3 consists of 12 residues. Trimming cost V 10 bases and J 6 bases; bases outside gene matches: 5.

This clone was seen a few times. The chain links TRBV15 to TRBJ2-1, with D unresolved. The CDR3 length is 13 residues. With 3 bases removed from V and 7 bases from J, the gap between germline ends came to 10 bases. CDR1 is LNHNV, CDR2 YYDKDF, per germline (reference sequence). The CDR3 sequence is CATSSSPGNEQFF. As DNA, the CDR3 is TGTGCCACCAGCAGTTCTCCTGGGAATGAGCAGTTCTTC.

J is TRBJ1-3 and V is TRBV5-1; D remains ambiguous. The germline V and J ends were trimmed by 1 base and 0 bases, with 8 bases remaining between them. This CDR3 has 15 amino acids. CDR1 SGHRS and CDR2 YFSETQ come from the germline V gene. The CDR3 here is CASSLTSLSGNTIYF. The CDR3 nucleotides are TGCGCCAGCAGCTTGACGTCCCTCTCTGGAAACACCATATATTTT.

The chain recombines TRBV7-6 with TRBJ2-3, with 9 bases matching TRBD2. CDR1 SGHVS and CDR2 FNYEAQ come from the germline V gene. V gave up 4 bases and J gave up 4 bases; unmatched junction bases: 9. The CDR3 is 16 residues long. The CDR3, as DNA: TGTGCCAGCAGCTCCTGGGGAGCGGGAGGTCCAGATACGCAGTATTTT. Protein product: CASSSWGAGGPDTQYF. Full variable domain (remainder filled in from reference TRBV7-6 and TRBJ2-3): GAGVSQSPRYKVTKRGQDVALRCDPISGHVSLYWYRQALGQGPEFLTYFNYEAQQDKSGLPNDRFSAERPEGSISTLTIQRTEQRDSAMYRCASSSWGAGGPDTQYFGPGTRLTVL.

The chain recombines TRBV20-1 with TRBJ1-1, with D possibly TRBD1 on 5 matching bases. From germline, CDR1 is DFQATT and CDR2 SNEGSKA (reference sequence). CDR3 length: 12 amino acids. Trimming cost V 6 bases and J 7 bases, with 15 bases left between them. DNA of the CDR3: TGCAGTGCCCCGGGACGGGGATATGAAGCTTTCTTT. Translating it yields CSAPGRGYEAFF.

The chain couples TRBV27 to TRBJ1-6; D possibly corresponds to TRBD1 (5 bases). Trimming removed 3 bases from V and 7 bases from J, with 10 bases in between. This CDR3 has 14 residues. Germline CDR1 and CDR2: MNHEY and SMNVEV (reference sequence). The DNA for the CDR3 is TGTGCCAGCAGTTTTGACAGCTACAATTCACCCCTCCACTTT. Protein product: CASSFDSYNSPLHF.